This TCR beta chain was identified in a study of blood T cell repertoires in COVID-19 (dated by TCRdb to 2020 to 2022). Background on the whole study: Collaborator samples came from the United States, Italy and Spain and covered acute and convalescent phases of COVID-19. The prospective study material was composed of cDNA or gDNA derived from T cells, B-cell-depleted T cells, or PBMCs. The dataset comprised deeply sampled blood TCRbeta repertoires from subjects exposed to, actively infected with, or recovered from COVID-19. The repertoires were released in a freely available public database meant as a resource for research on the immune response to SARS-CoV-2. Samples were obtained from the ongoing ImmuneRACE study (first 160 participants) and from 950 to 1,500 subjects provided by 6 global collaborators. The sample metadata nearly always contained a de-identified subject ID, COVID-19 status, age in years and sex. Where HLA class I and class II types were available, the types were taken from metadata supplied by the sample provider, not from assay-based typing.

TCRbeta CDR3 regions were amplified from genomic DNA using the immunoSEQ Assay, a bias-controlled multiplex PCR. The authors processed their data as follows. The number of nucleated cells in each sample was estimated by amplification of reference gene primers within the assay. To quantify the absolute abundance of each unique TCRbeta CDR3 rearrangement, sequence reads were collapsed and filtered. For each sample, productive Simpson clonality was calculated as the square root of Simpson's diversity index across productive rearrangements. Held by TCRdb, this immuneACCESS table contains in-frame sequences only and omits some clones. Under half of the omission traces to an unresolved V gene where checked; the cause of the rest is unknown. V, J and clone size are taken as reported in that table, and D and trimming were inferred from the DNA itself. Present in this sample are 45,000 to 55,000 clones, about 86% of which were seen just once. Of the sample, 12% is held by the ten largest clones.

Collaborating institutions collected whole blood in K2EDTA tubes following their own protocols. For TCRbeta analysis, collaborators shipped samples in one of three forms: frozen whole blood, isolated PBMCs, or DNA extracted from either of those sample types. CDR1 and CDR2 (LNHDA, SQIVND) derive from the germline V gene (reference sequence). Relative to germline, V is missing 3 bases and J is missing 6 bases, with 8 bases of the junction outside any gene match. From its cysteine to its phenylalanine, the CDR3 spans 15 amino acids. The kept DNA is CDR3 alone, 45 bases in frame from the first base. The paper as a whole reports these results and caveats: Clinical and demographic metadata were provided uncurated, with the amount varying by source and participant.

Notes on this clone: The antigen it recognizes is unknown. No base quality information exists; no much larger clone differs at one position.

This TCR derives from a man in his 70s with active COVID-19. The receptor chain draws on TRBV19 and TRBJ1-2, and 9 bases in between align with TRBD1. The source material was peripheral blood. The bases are TGTGCCAGTAGTATCCTACAGGGGGCGTTCGATGGCTACACCTTC. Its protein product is CASSILQGAFDGYTF.